This T cell receptor (beta chain) was captured by sequencing in a study of early T cells in non-severe SARS-CoV-2 infection. About the study: Bulk RNA isolated from unsorted whole blood underwent sequencing; chains were not paired.

Germline V gene lookup returns CDR1 SGHRS and CDR2 YFSETQ. J was trimmed by 1 base and V by 4 bases; bases with no gene match: 8. The CDR3 contains 16 residues. The protocol attached unique molecular identifiers to individual cDNA molecules. TCRdb analysed the 5' RACE reads with MiXCR anew, one entry per CDR3 protein. Among about 83,000 distinct CDR3 sequences listed, roughly 12% were seen once. This sequence joins TRBV5-1 and TRBJ2-7; 10 nucleotides match TRBD2. The sample comprised whole blood. This sequence originates from an adult who was a healthcare worker with PCR-confirmed SARS-CoV-2 infection or an uninfected control (not recorded which). The CDR3 spells CASSTGTSALSYEQYF. In nucleotides, the CDR3 is TGCGCCAGCAGCACCGGGACTAGCGCACTTTCCTACGAGCAGTACTTC.